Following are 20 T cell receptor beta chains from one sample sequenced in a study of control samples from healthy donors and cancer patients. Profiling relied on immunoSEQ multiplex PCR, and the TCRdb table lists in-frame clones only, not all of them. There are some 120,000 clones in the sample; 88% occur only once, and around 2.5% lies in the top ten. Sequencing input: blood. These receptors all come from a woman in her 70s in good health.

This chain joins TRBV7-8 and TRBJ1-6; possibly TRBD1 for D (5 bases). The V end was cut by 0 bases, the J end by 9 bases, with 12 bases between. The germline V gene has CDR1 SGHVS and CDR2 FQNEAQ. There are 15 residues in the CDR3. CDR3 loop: CASSLANGGLSPLHF. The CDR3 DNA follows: TGTGCCAGCAGCTTAGCGAATGGGGGTCTTTCACCCCTCCACTTT.

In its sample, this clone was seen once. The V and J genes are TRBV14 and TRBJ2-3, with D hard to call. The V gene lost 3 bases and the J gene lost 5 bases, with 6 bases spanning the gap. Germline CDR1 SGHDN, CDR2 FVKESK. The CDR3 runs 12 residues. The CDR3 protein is CASSQSGDTQYF. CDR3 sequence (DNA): TGTGCCAGCAGCCAGTCAGGAGATACGCAGTATTTT.

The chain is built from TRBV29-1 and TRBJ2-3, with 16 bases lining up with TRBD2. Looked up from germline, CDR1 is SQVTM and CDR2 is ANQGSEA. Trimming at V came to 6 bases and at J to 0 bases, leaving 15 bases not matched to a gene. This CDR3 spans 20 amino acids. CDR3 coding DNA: TGCAGCGTCTCCGGGACTAGCGGGGGGGCCTCTGGTTCGAGCACAGATACGCAGTATTTT. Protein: CSVSGTSGGASGSSTDTQYF.

This CDR3 is CASSLVGTGPHLPGEFF. The CDR3 bases are TGTGCCAGCAGCTTAGTCGGGACAGGACCGCATTTGCCCGGGGAGTTCTTC. The V and J genes are TRBV11-2 and TRBJ2-1, with 8 positions matching TRBD1. There are 17 residues in the CDR3. J gave up 14 bases and V 1 base, and 19 bases lay outside the gene matches. Germline CDR1 is SGHAT and CDR2 is FQNNGV.

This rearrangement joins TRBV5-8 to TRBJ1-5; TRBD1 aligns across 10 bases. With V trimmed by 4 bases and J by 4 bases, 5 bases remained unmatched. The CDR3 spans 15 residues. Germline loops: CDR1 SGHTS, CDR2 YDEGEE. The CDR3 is CASSKDRGWNQPQHF. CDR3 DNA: TGTGCCAGCAGCAAGGACAGGGGGTGGAATCAGCCCCAGCATTTT.

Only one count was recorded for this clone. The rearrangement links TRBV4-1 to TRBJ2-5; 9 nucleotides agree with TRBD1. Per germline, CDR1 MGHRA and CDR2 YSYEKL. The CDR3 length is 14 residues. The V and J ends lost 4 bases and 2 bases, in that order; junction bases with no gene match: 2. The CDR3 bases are TGCGCCAGCAGCCCCGGGACAGGGCAAGAGACCCAGTACTTC. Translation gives CASSPGTGQETQYF.

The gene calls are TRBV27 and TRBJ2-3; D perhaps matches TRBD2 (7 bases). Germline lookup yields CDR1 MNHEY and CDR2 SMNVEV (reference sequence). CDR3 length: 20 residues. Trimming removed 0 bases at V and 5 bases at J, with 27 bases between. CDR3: CASSLSRGTGGAGRGDTQYF. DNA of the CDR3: TGTGCCAGCAGTTTATCGAGGGGGACTGGGGGGGCCGGTAGGGGAGATACGCAGTATTTT.

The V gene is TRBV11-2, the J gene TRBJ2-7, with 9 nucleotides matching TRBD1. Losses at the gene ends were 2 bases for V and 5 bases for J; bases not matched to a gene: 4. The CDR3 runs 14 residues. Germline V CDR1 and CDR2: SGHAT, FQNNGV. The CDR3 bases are TGTGCCAGCAGCTTAACAGGGGGCATCGACGAGCAGTACTTC. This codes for CASSLTGGIDEQYF.

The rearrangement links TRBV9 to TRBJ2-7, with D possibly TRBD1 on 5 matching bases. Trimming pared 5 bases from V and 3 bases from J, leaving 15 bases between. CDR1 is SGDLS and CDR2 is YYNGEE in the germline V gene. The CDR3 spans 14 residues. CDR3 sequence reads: CASSPADNHYEQYF. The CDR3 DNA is TGTGCCAGCAGTCCTGCGGACAACCACTACGAGCAGTACTTC.

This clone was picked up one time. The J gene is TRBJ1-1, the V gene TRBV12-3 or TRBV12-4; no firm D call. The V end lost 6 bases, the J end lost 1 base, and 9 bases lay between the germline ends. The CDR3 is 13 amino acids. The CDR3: CASSPTSNTEAFF. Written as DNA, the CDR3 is TGTGCCAGCAGCCCGACATCGAACACTGAAGCTTTCTTT.

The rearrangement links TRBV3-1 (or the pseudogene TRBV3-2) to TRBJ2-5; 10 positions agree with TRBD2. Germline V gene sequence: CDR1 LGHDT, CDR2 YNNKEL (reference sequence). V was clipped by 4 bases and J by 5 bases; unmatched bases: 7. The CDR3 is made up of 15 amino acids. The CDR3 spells CASSRLGTSAETQYF. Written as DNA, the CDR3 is TGTGCCAGCAGCCGCCTGGGGACTAGCGCGGAGACCCAGTACTTC.

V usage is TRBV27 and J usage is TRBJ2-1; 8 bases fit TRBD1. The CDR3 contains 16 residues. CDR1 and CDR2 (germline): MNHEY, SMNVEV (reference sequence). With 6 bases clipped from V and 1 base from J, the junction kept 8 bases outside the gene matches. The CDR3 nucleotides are TGTGCCAGCAGCCGCGGACAGGGCAGGTCCTACAATGAGCAGTTCTTC. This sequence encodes CASSRGQGRSYNEQFF.

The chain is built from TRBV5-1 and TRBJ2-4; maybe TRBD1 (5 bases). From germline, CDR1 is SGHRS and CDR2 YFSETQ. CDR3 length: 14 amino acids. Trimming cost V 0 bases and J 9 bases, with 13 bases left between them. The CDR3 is CASSLDRPRGIQYF. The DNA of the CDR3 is TGCGCCAGCAGCTTGGACAGGCCAAGAGGCATTCAGTACTTC.

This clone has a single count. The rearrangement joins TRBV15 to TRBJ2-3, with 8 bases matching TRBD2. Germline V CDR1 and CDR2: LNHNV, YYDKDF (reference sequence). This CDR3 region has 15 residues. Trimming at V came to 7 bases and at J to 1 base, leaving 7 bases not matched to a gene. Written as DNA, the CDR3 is TGTGCCACCACCGACGGGGGGGCGGGCACAGATACGCAGTATTTT. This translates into CATTDGGAGTDTQYF.

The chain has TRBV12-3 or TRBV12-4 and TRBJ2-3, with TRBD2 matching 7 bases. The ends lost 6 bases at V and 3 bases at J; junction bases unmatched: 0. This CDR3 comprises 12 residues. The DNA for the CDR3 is TGTGCCAGCAGACTAGCGACAGATACGCAGTATTTT. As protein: CASRLATDTQYF.

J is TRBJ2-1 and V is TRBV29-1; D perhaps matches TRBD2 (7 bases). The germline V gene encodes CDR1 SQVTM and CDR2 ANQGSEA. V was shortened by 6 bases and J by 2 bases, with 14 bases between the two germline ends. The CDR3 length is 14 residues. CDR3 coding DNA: TGCAGCGTGGGGGGGGGACACCCCTACAATGAGCAGTTCTTC. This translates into CSVGGGHPYNEQFF.

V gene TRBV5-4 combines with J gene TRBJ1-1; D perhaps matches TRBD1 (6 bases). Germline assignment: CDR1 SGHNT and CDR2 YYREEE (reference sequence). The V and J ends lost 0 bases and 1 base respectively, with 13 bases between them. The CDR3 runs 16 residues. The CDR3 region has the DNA TGTGCCAGCAGCTTGGGAGCGGCGGGACAGAACACTGAAGCTTTCTTT. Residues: CASSLGAAGQNTEAFF.

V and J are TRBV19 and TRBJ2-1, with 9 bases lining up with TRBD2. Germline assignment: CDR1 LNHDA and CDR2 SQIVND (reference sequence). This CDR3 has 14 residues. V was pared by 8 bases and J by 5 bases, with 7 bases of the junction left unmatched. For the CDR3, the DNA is TGTGCCAGTCCGTGGCGGGGGGGCCACAATGAGCAGTTCTTC. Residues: CASPWRGGHNEQFF.

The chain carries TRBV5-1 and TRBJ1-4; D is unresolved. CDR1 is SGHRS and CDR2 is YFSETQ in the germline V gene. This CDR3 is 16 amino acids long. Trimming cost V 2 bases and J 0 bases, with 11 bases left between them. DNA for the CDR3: TGCGCCAGCAGCTTATCCGCTCGAACAACTAATGAAAAACTGTTTTTT. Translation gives CASSLSARTTNEKLFF.

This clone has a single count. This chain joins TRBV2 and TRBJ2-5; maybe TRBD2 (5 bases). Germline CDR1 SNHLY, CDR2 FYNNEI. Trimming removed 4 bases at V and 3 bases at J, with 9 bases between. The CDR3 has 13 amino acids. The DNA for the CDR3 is TGTGCCAGCAGTGTTTGGGAGAAAGAGACCCAGTACTTC. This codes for CASSVWEKETQYF.